This T cell receptor beta chain came from a study of CD8 T cells in Susac syndrome. Sequencing of TCR beta was performed on blood CD8+ and CD4+ T cells. RNA amounts of about 0.5 to 1 ug underwent reverse transcription with random hexamers. Amplification of TCR beta CDR3 across 54 Vbeta and 13 Jbeta was performed with immunoSEQ multiplex PCR. TCRdb passed the immunoSEQ multiplex PCR reads through MiXCR, listing each CDR3 protein once. The table has tens of thousands of distinct CDR3 sequences, more than 90% seen once. Looked up from germline, CDR1 is SGHDT and CDR2 is YYEEEE. With 0 bases removed from V and 4 bases from J, the gap between germline ends came to 19 bases. The CDR3 is 17 residues long.

The sequenced sample consisted of CD8+ T cells from PBMCs. The TCR was taken from a human donor in good health. The rearrangement uses TRBV5-6 and TRBJ2-5; D is possibly TRBD2 (5 bases). CDR3 sequence reads: CASSLVFRGELGETQYF. The CDR3 DNA sequence: TGTGCCAGCAGCTTGGTTTTCCGTGGGGAGCTGGGAGAGACCCAGTACTTC.